This T cell receptor beta chain came from a study of blood T cell repertoires in COVID-19. Study at large: Samples of COVID-19 (acute and convalescent) were obtained from the United States, Italy and Spain.

CDR1 is MNHEY and CDR2 is SVGAGI in the germline V gene. The CDR3 runs 14 residues. Seattle patients were enrolled while actively infected and followed longitudinally. In the original processing: By means of reference gene primer amplification, nucleated cell counts were estimated. Profiling relied on immunoSEQ multiplex PCR, and the TCRdb table lists in-frame clones only, not all of them. V and J calls and clone size follow that table, whereas D and trimming were derived from the DNA. The sample has roughly 290,000 clones; around 82% are singletons. For this clone: Relative to the germline gene, one junction end is altered; a read error may explain this.

The rearrangement links TRBV6-5 to TRBJ2-7; TRBD2 matches at 8 bases. The sample taken for sequencing was peripheral blood. This sequence was found in a human donor with COVID-19, enrolled during active disease. The donor label of this sample is uncertain. CDR3 sequence (DNA): TGTGCCAGCAGCCTAGGGGAGGTACAAACTAGCGGACCCTTC. Protein sequence: CASSLGEVQTSGPF.